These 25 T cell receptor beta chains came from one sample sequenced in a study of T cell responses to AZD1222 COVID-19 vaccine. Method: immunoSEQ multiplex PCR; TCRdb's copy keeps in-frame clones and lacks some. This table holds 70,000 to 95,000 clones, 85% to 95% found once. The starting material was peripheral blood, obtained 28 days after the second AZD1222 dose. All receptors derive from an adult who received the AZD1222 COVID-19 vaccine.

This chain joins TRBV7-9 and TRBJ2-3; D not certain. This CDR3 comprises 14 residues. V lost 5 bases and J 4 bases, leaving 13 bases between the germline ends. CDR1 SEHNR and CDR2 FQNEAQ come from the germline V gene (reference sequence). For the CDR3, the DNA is TGTGCCAGCAGCCCCCGCCCCTTCCCAGATACGCAGTATTTT. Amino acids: CASSPRPFPDTQYF.

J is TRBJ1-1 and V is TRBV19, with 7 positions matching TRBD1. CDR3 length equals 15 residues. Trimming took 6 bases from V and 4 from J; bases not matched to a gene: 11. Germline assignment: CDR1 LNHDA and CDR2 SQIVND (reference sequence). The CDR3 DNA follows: TGTGCCAGTAGGAATAGGCTACAGGGGATCACTGAAGCTTTCTTT. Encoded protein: CASRNRLQGITEAFF.

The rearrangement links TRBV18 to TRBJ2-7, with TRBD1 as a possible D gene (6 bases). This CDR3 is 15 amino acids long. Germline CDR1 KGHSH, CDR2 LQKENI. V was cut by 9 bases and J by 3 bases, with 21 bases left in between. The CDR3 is CASSKGDQGIYEQYF. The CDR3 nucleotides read TGTGCCAGTTCCAAGGGGGACCAAGGTATCTACGAGCAGTACTTC.

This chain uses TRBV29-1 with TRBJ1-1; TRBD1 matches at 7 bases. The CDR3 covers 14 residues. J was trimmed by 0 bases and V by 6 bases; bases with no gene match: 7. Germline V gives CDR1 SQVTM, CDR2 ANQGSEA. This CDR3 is CSVPGTEVNTEAFF. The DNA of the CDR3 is TGCAGCGTCCCCGGGACAGAGGTGAACACTGAAGCTTTCTTT.

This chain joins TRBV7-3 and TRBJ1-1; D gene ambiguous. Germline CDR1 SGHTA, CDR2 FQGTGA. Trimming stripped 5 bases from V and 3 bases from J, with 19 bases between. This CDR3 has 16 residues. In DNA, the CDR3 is TGTGCCAGCAGCGTAAGACCCTCTACGGGAGACACTGAAGCTTTCTTT. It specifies CASSVRPSTGDTEAFF.

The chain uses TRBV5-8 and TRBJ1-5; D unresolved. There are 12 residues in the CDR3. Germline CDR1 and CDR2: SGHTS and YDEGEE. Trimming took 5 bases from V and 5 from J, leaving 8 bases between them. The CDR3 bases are TGTGCCAGCAGTGGATCCTATCAGCCCCAGCATTTT. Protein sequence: CASSGSYQPQHF.

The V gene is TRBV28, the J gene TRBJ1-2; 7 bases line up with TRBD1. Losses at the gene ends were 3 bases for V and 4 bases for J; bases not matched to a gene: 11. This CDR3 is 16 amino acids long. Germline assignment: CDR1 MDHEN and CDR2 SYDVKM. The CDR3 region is CASSFRGQGGPYGYTF. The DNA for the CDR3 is TGTGCCAGCAGTTTCCGCGGGCAGGGGGGCCCCTATGGCTACACCTTC.

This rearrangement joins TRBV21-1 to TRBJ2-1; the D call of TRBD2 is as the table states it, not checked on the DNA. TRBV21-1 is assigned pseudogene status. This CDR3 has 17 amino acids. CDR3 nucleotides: TGTGCCAGCAGCAAAGGACCCGGGATTTGCTCCTACAATGAGCAGTTCTTC. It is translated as CASSKGPGICSYNEQFF.

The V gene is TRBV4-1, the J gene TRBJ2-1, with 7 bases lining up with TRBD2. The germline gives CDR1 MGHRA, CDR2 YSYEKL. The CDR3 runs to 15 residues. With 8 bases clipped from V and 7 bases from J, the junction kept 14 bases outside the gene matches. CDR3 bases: TGCGCCAGCGGAATACCGGGACTATCGGGGAATGAGCAGTTCTTC. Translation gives CASGIPGLSGNEQFF.

The CDR3 sequence: CASSPRLAAYNEQFF. CDR3 nucleotide sequence: TGTGCCAGTAGTCCCCGACTAGCGGCCTACAATGAGCAGTTCTTC. This chain links TRBV19 with TRBJ2-1, with 9 bases lining up with TRBD2. The CDR3 contains 15 residues. The V segment lost 5 bases and the J segment 2 bases; nucleotides outside the gene matches: 4. Germline assignment: CDR1 LNHDA and CDR2 SQIVND (reference sequence).

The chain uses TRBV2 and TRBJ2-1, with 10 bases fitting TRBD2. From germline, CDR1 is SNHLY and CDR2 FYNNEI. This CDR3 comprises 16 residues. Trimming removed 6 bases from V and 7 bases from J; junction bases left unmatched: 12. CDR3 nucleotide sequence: TGTGCCAGCAGGGATAATTGGGCTAGCGGGAGTAATGAGCAGTTCTTC. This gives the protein CASRDNWASGSNEQFF.

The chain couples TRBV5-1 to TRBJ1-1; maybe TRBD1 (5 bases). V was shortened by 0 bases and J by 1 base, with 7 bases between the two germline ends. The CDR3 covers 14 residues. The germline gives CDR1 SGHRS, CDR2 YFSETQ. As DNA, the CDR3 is TGCGCCAGCAGCTTGGCACAGGAGAACACTGAAGCTTTCTTT. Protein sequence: CASSLAQENTEAFF.

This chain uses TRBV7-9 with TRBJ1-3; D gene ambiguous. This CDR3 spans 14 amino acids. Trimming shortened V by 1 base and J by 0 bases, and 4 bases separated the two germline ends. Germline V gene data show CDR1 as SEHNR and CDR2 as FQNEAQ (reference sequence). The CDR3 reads CASSLGVSGNTIYF. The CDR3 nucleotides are TGTGCCAGCAGCTTAGGGGTCTCTGGAAACACCATATATTTT.

The DNA for the CDR3 is TGTGCTAGTGGTTTGGTAGGATTCAGTAACTCTAACTATGGCTACACCTTC. It is translated as CASGLVGFSNSNYGYTF. The V gene is TRBV12-5, the J gene TRBJ1-2; the D is unclear. This CDR3 region has 17 residues. CDR1 LGHNT and CDR2 FRNRAP come from the germline V gene. V was trimmed by 0 bases and J by 0 bases, leaving 14 bases between them.

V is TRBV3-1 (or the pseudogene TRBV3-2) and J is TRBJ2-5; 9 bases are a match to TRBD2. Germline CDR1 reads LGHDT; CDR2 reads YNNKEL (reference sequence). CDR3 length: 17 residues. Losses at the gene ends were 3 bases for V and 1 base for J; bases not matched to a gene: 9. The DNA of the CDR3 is TGTGCCAGCAGCCACTCGGTAAAGCGGGGGGCCCAAGAGACCCAGTACTTC. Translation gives CASSHSVKRGAQETQYF.

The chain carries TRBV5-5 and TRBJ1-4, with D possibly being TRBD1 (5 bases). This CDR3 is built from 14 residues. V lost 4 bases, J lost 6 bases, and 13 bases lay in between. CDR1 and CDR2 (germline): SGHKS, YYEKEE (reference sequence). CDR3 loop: CASSPGAFDEKLFF. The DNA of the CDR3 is TGTGCCAGCAGCCCCGGGGCTTTCGATGAAAAACTGTTTTTT. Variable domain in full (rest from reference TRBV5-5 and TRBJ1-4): DAGVTQSPTHLIKTRGQQVTLRCSPISGHKSVSWYQQVLGQGPQFIFQYYEKEERGRGNFPDRFSARQFPNYSSELNVNALLLGDSALYLCASSPGAFDEKLFFGSGTQLSVL.

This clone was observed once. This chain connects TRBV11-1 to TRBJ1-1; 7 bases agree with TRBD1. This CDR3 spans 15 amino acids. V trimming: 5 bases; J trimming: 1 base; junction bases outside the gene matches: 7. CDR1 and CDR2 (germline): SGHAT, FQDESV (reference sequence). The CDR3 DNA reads TGTGCCAGCAGCCGAACCGGGACAGCGAACACTGAAGCTTTCTTT. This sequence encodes CASSRTGTANTEAFF.

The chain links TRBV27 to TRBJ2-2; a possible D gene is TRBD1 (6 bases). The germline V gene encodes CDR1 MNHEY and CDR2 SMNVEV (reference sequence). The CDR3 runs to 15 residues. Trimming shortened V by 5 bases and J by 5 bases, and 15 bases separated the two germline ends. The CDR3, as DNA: TGTGCCAGCAGTACCGACAGGAGAGGAACCGGGGAGCTGTTTTTT. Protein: CASSTDRRGTGELFF.

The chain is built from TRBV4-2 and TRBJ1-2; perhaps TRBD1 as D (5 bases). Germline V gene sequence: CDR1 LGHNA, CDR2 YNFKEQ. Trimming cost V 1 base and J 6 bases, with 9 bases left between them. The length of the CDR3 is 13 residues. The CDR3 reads CASSQGQKDGYTF. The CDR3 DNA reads TGTGCCAGCAGCCAAGGACAGAAGGATGGCTACACCTTC.

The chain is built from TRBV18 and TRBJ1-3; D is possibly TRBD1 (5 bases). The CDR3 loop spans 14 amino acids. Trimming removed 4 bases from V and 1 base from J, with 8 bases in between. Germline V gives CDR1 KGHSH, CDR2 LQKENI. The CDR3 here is CASSRAGSGNTIYF. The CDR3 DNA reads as TGTGCCAGCTCACGGGCAGGGTCTGGAAACACCATATATTTT.

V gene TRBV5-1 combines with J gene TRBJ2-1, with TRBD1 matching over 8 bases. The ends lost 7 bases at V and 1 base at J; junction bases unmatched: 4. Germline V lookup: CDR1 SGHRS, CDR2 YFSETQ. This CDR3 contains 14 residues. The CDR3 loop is CASSGTGSYNEQFF. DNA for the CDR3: TGCGCCAGCTCCGGGACAGGATCCTACAATGAGCAGTTCTTC.

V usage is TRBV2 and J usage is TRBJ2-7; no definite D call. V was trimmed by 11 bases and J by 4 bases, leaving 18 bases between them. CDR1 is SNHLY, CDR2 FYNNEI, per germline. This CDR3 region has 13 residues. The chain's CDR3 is CARRRRNGYEQYF. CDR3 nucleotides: TGTGCCCGGCGGCGGCGGAATGGTTACGAGCAGTACTTC.

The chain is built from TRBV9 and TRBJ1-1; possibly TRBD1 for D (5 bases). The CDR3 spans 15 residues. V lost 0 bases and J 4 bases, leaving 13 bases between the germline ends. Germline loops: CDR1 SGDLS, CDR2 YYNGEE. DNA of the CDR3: TGTGCCAGCAGCGTAGGGTGGGGGGAAGGCACTGAAGCTTTCTTT. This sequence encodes CASSVGWGEGTEAFF.

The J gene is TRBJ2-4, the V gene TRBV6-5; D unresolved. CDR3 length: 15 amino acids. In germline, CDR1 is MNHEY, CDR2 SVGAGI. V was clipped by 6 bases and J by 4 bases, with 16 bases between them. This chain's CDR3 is CASRPHTDPKNIQYF. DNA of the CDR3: TGTGCCAGCAGGCCTCACACAGATCCGAAAAACATTCAGTACTTC.

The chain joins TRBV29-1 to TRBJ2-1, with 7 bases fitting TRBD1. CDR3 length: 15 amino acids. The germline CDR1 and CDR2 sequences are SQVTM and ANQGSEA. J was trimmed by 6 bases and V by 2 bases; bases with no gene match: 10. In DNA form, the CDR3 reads TGCAGCGTTGAATTTGACAGGGCCGGGACCAATGAGCAGTTCTTC. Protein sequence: CSVEFDRAGTNEQFF.